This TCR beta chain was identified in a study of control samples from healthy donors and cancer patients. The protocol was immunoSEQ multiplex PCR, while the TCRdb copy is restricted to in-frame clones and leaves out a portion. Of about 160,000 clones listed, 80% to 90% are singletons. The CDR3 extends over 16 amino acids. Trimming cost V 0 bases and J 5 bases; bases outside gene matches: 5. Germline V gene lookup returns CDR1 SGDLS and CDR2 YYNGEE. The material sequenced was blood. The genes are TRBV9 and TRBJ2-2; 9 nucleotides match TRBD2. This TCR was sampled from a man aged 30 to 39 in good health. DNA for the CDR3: TGTGCCAGCAGCGTAGTAGCGGGGGCGCGGACCGGGGAGCTGTTTTTT. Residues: CASSVVAGARTGELFF.